Listed here are 21 T cell receptor beta chains from one sample, sequenced in a study of graft-versus-host responses after intestinal transplantation. The study plated approximately 200,000 CFSE-labeled responders with approximately 200,000 irradiated, violet-dye-labeled stimulators. TCRdb's copy holds only in-frame clones and misses some; the assay was immunoSEQ multiplex PCR. The sample includes 20,000 to 25,000 clones, roughly two fifths of them seen just once. The sequencing here drew on alloreactive CD8+ T cells from a mixed lymphocyte reaction culture, taken before intestinal transplant. As for subset: CFSE-low proliferating T cells sorted from roughly six-day pre-transplant mixed lymphocyte reaction (GvH or HvG direction). Receptors originate from a human patient who received an intestinal transplant.

This clone rates as medium-sized. The chain is built from TRBV7-6 and TRBJ2-5, with TRBD2 identical over 12 bases. CDR1 SGHVS and CDR2 FNYEAQ come from the germline V gene. V was pared by 1 base and J by 5 bases, with 2 bases of the junction left unmatched. The CDR3 is 15 amino acids. Written as DNA, the CDR3 is TGTGCCAGCAGCTTAGGACTAGCGGGAGCTGAGACCCAGTACTTC. It specifies CASSLGLAGAETQYF.

V usage is TRBV12-5 and J usage is TRBJ1-1; D uncertain. Germline V gene data show CDR1 as LGHNT and CDR2 as FRNRAP. There are 11 residues in the CDR3. Trimming took 6 bases from V and 6 from J, leaving 8 bases between them. CDR3 coding DNA: TGTGCTAGTGGCCGGGATGCTGAAGCTTTCTTT. Residues: CASGRDAEAFF. Filled out from reference TRBV12-5 and TRBJ1-1, the complete variable domain reads DARVTQTPRHKVTEMGQEVTMRCQPILGHNTVFWYRQTMMQGLELLAYFRNRAPLDDSGMPKDRFSAEMPDATLATLKIQPSEPRDSAVYFCASGRDAEAFFGQGTRLTVV.

The CDR3 reads CASRSGQTSNQPQHF. The CDR3 DNA reads TGTGCCAGCAGATCCGGACAGACTAGCAATCAGCCCCAGCATTTT. The chain couples TRBV27 to TRBJ1-5; tentatively, D is TRBD1 (6 bases). The CDR3 covers 15 residues. The V and J ends lost 6 bases and 0 bases respectively, with 12 bases between them. Germline assignment: CDR1 MNHEY and CDR2 SMNVEV (reference sequence).

Only one count was recorded for this clone. The chain uses TRBV5-1 and TRBJ2-1; a weak D match, TRBD2 (5 bases). Germline assignment: CDR1 SGHRS and CDR2 YFSETQ. This CDR3 is built from 13 residues. V was cut by 3 bases and J by 10 bases, with 14 bases left in between. CDR3 nucleotide sequence: TGCGCCAGCAGCTCGGACTTCTCGACCGAGCAGTTCTTC. It specifies CASSSDFSTEQFF.

In DNA, the CDR3 is TGTGCCAGCAGCTCGGGACTAGCGGGATGGGATGAGCAGTTCTTC. Translation gives CASSSGLAGWDEQFF. This chain joins TRBV9 and TRBJ2-1, with TRBD2 identical over 13 bases. Germline assignment: CDR1 SGDLS and CDR2 YYNGEE. The CDR3 contains 15 residues. V lost 4 bases and J lost 8; bases outside the gene matches: 6. The full variable domain, completed using reference TRBV9 and TRBJ2-1, is DSGVTQTPKHLITATGQRVTLRCSPRSGDLSVYWYQQSLDQGLQFLIQYYNGEERAKGNILERFSAQQFPDLHSELNLSSLELGDSALYFCASSSGLAGWDEQFFGPGTRLTVL.

This clone has only a few counts. In nucleotides, the CDR3 is TGTGCCAGCAGCCGGGGACTTCAAGAGACCCAGTACTTC. Encoded protein: CASSRGLQETQYF. The chain links TRBV14 to TRBJ2-5, with D possibly matching TRBD2 (6 bases). From germline, CDR1 is SGHDN and CDR2 FVKESK. V dropped 4 bases and J dropped 2 bases, with 8 bases sitting between them. The CDR3 has 13 amino acids.

CDR3 residues: CASSLGPPQGNNQPQHF. CDR3 nucleotide sequence: TGTGCCAGCAGCTTGGGACCTCCTCAGGGTAACAATCAGCCCCAGCATTTT. This chain connects TRBV5-6 to TRBJ1-5, with a possible D match to TRBD1 (5 bases). The germline CDR1 and CDR2 sequences are SGHDT and YYEEEE. V dropped 0 bases and J dropped 3 bases, with 16 bases sitting between them. This CDR3 is 17 amino acids long.

The chain uses TRBV5-4 and TRBJ2-2; D call uncertain. This CDR3 has 13 amino acids. V dropped 2 bases and J dropped 3 bases, with 5 bases sitting between them. Germline V lookup: CDR1 SGHNT, CDR2 YYREEE (reference sequence). DNA of the CDR3: TGTGCCAGCAGCTTTGGGTACACCGGGGAGCTGTTTTTT. Translating gives CASSFGYTGELFF. Looking up the rest from reference TRBV5-4 and TRBJ2-2 gives the full variable domain: ETGVTQSPTHLIKTRGQQVTLRCSSQSGHNTVSWYQQALGQGPQFIFQYYREEENGRGNFPPRFSGLQFPNYSSELNVNALELDDSALYLCASSFGYTGELFFGEGSRLTVL.

This clone is judged medium-sized. This chain connects TRBV18 to TRBJ2-2, with D perhaps matching TRBD1 or TRBD2 (5 bases each). Germline CDR1 reads KGHSH; CDR2 reads LQKENI. Trimming shortened V by 3 bases and J by 0 bases, and 11 bases separated the two germline ends. The CDR3 has 16 residues. CDR3 residues: CASSPLGRSNTGELFF. In DNA form, the CDR3 reads TGTGCCAGCTCACCCCTGGGACGGTCGAACACCGGGGAGCTGTTTTTT. Filled out from reference TRBV18 and TRBJ2-2, the complete variable domain reads NAGVMQNPRHLVRRRGQEARLRCSPMKGHSHVYWYRQLPEEGLKFMVYLQKENIIDESGMPKERFSAEFPKEGPSILRIQQVVRGDSAAYFCASSPLGRSNTGELFFGEGSRLTVL.

This chain links TRBV19 with TRBJ1-5; TRBD1 matches at 9 bases. The germline gives CDR1 LNHDA, CDR2 SQIVND (reference sequence). After removal of 7 bases from V and 0 bases from J, the junction contained 7 bases not matched to a gene. This CDR3 has 16 amino acids. CDR3 region: CASKGTGSYSNQPQHF. In DNA, the CDR3 is TGTGCCAGTAAGGGGACAGGGTCATATAGCAATCAGCCCCAGCATTTT.

The chain employs TRBV19 and TRBJ2-1; D ambiguous. The CDR3 extends over 11 amino acids. Trimming took off 5 bases at V and 7 bases at J, with 6 bases between the two ends. The germline V gene encodes CDR1 LNHDA and CDR2 SQIVND (reference sequence). The CDR3, as DNA: TGTGCCAGTAGTCGATTGAATGAGCAGTTCTTC. It translates to CASSRLNEQFF.

This chain joins TRBV2 and TRBJ2-7; TRBD2 agrees at 7 bases. The CDR3 has 14 residues. The trim removed 4 bases at V and 5 bases at J, leaving 8 bases unmatched. Per germline, CDR1 SNHLY and CDR2 FYNNEI. This CDR3 is CASSARTRIDEQYF. The DNA for the CDR3 is TGTGCCAGCAGTGCGCGGACTAGGATTGACGAGCAGTACTTC.

Notes on this clone: A much larger clone sits a single nucleotide away, making a read error possible. The chain has TRBV7-9 and TRBJ2-3, with unresolved D. The germline V gene encodes CDR1 SEHNR and CDR2 FQNEAQ (reference sequence). V was clipped by 4 bases and J by 2 bases, with 4 bases between them. This CDR3 region has 12 residues. CDR3 DNA: TGTGCCAGCAGCTCCAACACAGATACGCAGTATTTT. This sequence encodes CASSSNTDTQYF.

This clone was found a few times. The V call is TRBV10-1, the J call TRBJ2-5, with no clear D. Germline loops: CDR1 WNHNN, CDR2 SYGVQD (reference sequence). V was shortened by 2 bases and J by 3 bases, with 7 bases between the two germline ends. The CDR3 covers 13 residues. CDR3 sequence: CASSEHGKETQYF. The CDR3 nucleotides are TGCGCCAGCAGTGAGCATGGTAAAGAGACCCAGTACTTC.

By proportion, this clone is medium-sized. The rearrangement joins TRBV2 to TRBJ2-7; 11 bases are a match to TRBD1. The germline CDR1 and CDR2 sequences are SNHLY and FYNNEI. The CDR3 contains 15 residues. Trimming removed 5 bases from V and 3 bases from J; junction bases left unmatched: 6. The CDR3 bases are TGTGCCAGCAGTTCGGACAGGGGGCAGTTCTACGAGCAGTACTTC. Protein sequence: CASSSDRGQFYEQYF.

This clone has only one observation. This chain connects TRBV19 to TRBJ1-1; D is unresolved. The CDR3 runs to 13 residues. The V end lost 6 bases, the J end lost 6 bases, and 14 bases lay between the germline ends. Germline V CDR1 and CDR2: LNHDA, SQIVND (reference sequence). This chain's CDR3 is CASRRGARPEAFF. The DNA of the CDR3 is TGTGCCAGTAGAAGAGGTGCGAGGCCTGAAGCTTTCTTT.

In its sample, this clone was seen a few times. A junction end diverges from the germline sequence, so it may reflect a read error. The chain has TRBV11-2 and TRBJ2-7; D possibly matches TRBD1 or TRBD2 (6 bases each). The length of the CDR3 is 13 residues. The germline CDR1 and CDR2 sequences are SGHAT and FQNNGV. The CDR3 reads CASSLGPGGQRHF. DNA for the CDR3: TGTGCCAGCAGCTTAGGCCCTGGGGGGCAACGCCACTTC.

In its sample, this clone ranks as medium-sized. The V call is TRBV4-1, the J call TRBJ1-3; D might be TRBD1 (5 bases). This CDR3 spans 16 amino acids. Germline assignment: CDR1 MGHRA and CDR2 YSYEKL. V gave up 0 bases and J gave up 0 bases, with 9 bases separating them. The CDR3 is CASSQDGGASGNTIYF. The CDR3 DNA reads TGCGCCAGCAGCCAAGACGGTGGGGCCTCTGGAAACACCATATATTTT.

The rearrangement joins TRBV7-3 to TRBJ2-6, with D possibly TRBD2 on 6 matching bases. The germline V gene has CDR1 SGHTA and CDR2 FQGTGA. The CDR3 runs 18 residues. Trimming pared 5 bases from V and 0 bases from J, leaving 17 bases between. The CDR3, as DNA: TGTGCCAGCAGCGCGCGGGGCAGGGCAAGCTCTGGGGCCAACGTCCTGACTTTC. This sequence encodes CASSARGRASSGANVLTF.

The rearrangement uses TRBV4-2 and TRBJ1-6, with D unclear. The germline V and J ends were trimmed by 2 bases and 7 bases, with 18 bases remaining between them. The germline V gene encodes CDR1 LGHNA and CDR2 YNFKEQ. This CDR3 is built from 17 residues. The CDR3, as DNA: TGTGCCAGCAGCCAACCTGGAACCGAAACCCTAAATTCACCCCTCCACTTT. Protein: CASSQPGTETLNSPLHF.

The chain uses TRBV5-1 and TRBJ2-3, with D unresolved. Germline V lookup: CDR1 SGHRS, CDR2 YFSETQ. This CDR3 has 14 amino acids. The ends were cut back, 4 bases at V and 0 bases at J, with 9 bases in the middle. The CDR3 region has the DNA TGCGCCAGCAGCGACCGACTCAGCACAGATACGCAGTATTTT. Protein sequence: CASSDRLSTDTQYF.